This TCR beta chain was sequenced in a study of T-cell reconstitution after alpha-beta-depleted transplantation in children. Unique molecular identifiers tagged the TCRbeta library. Using its own MiXCR run on the PCR reads, TCRdb lists one record per CDR3 protein. Among 600,000 to 700,000 distinct CDR3 sequences listed, around 16% were seen once. At least ten counts were recorded for this clonotype. The material was PBMCs from the stem cell graft donor, obtained from the stem cell graft. This sequence originates from a human donor who donated a stem cell graft to a child with acute myeloid leukemia.

CDR3 DNA sequence: TGCGCCAGCAGCTTGGGAGGTCACCCTAGGGACTATGGCTACACCTTC. It is translated as CASSLGGHPRDYGYTF. This chain connects TRBV5-1 to TRBJ1-2; D is unclear. This CDR3 region has 16 residues. Trimming took off 0 bases at V and 3 bases at J, with 15 bases between the two ends. CDR1 and CDR2 from the germline V gene are SGHRS and YFSETQ.